The 20 T cell receptor beta chains below all came from one sample that was sequenced in a study of Graves' ophthalmopathy and Graves' hyperthyroidism. RNA transcripts yielded amplified TCR beta CDR3 regions. An initial RT-PCR round employing HTBI primers preceded a second-round multiplex PCR. MiXCR, run by TCRdb on the multiplex PCR reads, gives a single entry per CDR3 protein. The data contain a few hundred thousand distinct CDR3 sequences, approximately 18% of them seen just once; the ten biggest clones take up 2.4%. The sequenced sample was peripheral blood. These TCRs come from an adult woman with stable Graves' hyperthyroidism.

Ten or more counts support this clonotype. V usage is TRBV19 and J usage is TRBJ1-2; D is undetermined. The CDR3 extends over 12 amino acids. CDR1 and CDR2 (germline): LNHDA, SQIVND (reference sequence). With 0 bases removed from V and 7 bases from J, the gap between germline ends came to 6 bases. The CDR3 DNA reads as TGTGCCAGTAGTATAGATCGTCTTGGCTACACCTTC. Protein product: CASSIDRLGYTF.

V usage is TRBV6-1 and J usage is TRBJ2-7; no clear D. This CDR3 contains 14 residues. Germline V gene lookup returns CDR1 MNHNS and CDR2 SASEGT. V shed 4 bases and J shed 2 bases, with 12 bases lying between them. This chain's CDR3 is CASSGLASPYEQYF. The CDR3 DNA reads as TGTGCCAGCAGTGGACTTGCCAGTCCCTACGAGCAGTACTTC.

Only one count was recorded for this clonotype. The J gene is TRBJ1-1, the V gene TRBV12-3 or TRBV12-4; D is perhaps TRBD1 (6 bases). The length of the CDR3 is 16 residues. Trimming removed 0 bases from V and 3 bases from J, with 14 bases in between. The CDR3 here is CASSLALRRGYTEAFF. The CDR3 DNA is TGTGCCAGCAGTTTAGCGCTAAGGAGGGGGTACACTGAAGCTTTCTTT.

The table lists this clonotype with a few counts. The rearrangement uses TRBV7-8 and TRBJ2-7; D is unclear. Germline V gene sequence: CDR1 SGHVS, CDR2 FQNEAQ. V was trimmed by 5 bases and J by 2 bases, leaving 13 bases between them. The CDR3 spans 14 residues. The CDR3 region has the DNA TGTGCCAGCAGCGACCCGGGTGCCCCCTACGAGCAGTACTTC. Its protein is CASSDPGAPYEQYF.

This clonotype was recorded at least ten times. The V gene is TRBV6-1, the J gene TRBJ1-5; D gene unclear. The CDR3 covers 15 residues. V was clipped by 6 bases and J by 3 bases, with 15 bases between them. CDR1 and CDR2 (germline): MNHNS, SASEGT. CDR3 residues: CASRAERRDNQPQHF. CDR3 sequence (DNA): TGTGCCAGCAGGGCGGAACGGCGGGACAATCAGCCCCAGCATTTT.

This clonotype appeared many times. The chain recombines TRBV2 with TRBJ2-1; possibly TRBD1 for D (5 bases). Trimming took off 9 bases at V and 7 bases at J, with 13 bases between the two ends. The CDR3 has 12 amino acids. Germline CDR1 and CDR2: SNHLY and FYNNEI. The CDR3 reads CARGEGVNEQFF. The CDR3 DNA follows: TGTGCCAGAGGAGAAGGGGTTAATGAGCAGTTCTTC. The variable domain in full, completed from reference TRBV2 and TRBJ2-1, reads EPEVTQTPSHQVTQMGQEVILRCVPISNHLYFYWYRQILGQKVEFLVSFYNNEISEKSEIFDDQFSVERPDGSNFTLKIRSTKLEDSAMYFCARGEGVNEQFFGPGTRLTVL.

This clonotype came up many times. The chain carries TRBV5-1 and TRBJ2-2; D is undetermined. Trimming shortened V by 1 base and J by 2 bases, and 6 bases separated the two germline ends. The CDR3 consists of 14 residues. CDR1 and CDR2 from the germline V gene are SGHRS and YFSETQ. CDR3 region: CASSLPSNTGELFF. For the CDR3, the DNA is TGCGCCAGCAGCTTGCCTAGTAACACCGGGGAGCTGTTTTTT.

The chain combines TRBV24-1 with TRBJ2-1; 13 bases match TRBD2. Germline lookup yields CDR1 KGHDR and CDR2 SFDVKD. The CDR3 spans 15 residues. V gave up 5 bases and J gave up 9 bases; unmatched junction bases: 6. DNA for the CDR3: TGTGCCACCAGTGCCCCCGGACTAGCGGGAGCTGAGCAGTTCTTC. It is translated as CATSAPGLAGAEQFF.

In this sample, this clonotype turned up a few times. The J gene is TRBJ2-7, the V gene TRBV7-8; D is unresolved. The CDR3 is made up of 14 amino acids. Germline V gene sequence: CDR1 SGHVS, CDR2 FQNEAQ. The V end lost 5 bases, the J end lost 6 bases, and 17 bases lay between the germline ends. The CDR3 nucleotides read TGTGCCAGCAGCCCATCCACCGTCGGGCTCGAGCAGTACTTC. It encodes CASSPSTVGLEQYF.

This clonotype was counted many times. The chain joins TRBV6-2 or TRBV6-3 to TRBJ2-7, with 7 bases identical to TRBD2. The CDR3 has 15 residues. Germline CDR1 MNHEY, CDR2 SVGEGT. Unmatched junction bases numbered 12, after V lost 9 bases and J lost 1 base. In nucleotides, the CDR3 is TGTGCCAGTACCTCGTTCGGCGGGAGTTCCTACGAGCAGTACTTC. Translation: CASTSFGGSSYEQYF.

This chain links TRBV18 with TRBJ2-7; 7 nucleotides line up with TRBD1. CDR1 KGHSH and CDR2 LQKENI come from the germline V gene. The J segment lost 4 bases and the V segment lost 3 bases, leaving 3 bases of the junction unmatched. The CDR3 sequence is 13 residues long. CDR3 loop: CASSPGGQYEQYF. Here the CDR3 DNA reads TGTGCCAGCTCACCTGGGGGACAGTACGAGCAGTACTTC.

This clonotype was counted between two and nine times. The chain joins TRBV24-1 to TRBJ2-2, with TRBD2 matching 8 bases. V lost 10 bases, J lost 7 bases, and 31 bases stayed unmatched. This CDR3 is 21 amino acids long. Per germline, CDR1 KGHDR and CDR2 SFDVKD. CDR3 bases: TGTGCCACTCGAAGAATACAGGATGGACTAGCCGAGGGGAAGTTGGGCGGGGAGCTGTTTTTT. It codes for CATRRIQDGLAEGKLGGELFF.

This clonotype was seen ten or more times. The junction does not match germline at one end; this may be a read error. The chain carries TRBV5-1 and TRBJ2-2; possible D gene TRBD2, 6 bases. The CDR3 extends over 14 amino acids. Germline CDR1 and CDR2: SGHRS and YFSETQ. Here the CDR3 DNA reads TGTGCCAGCAGTTTAGGAGGGGCCACCGGGGAGCTGTTTTTT. Translating it yields CASSLGGATGELFF.

The genes are TRBV20-1 and TRBJ2-2; unclear D gene. The V end was cut by 1 base, the J end by 7 bases, with 10 bases between. This CDR3 region has 13 residues. CDR1 and CDR2 (germline): DFQATT, SNEGSKA (reference sequence). The CDR3 sequence is CSARGLRGGELFF. The CDR3 nucleotides read TGCAGTGCTAGAGGCCTTCGCGGCGGGGAGCTGTTTTTT.

There are many counts of this clonotype. The chain recombines TRBV2 with TRBJ1-3; no reliable D call. The V and J ends lost 1 base and 8 bases respectively, with 12 bases between them. The CDR3 contains 14 residues. The germline gives CDR1 SNHLY, CDR2 FYNNEI. The chain's CDR3 is CASSEGHPADTIYF. DNA for the CDR3: TGTGCCAGCAGTGAAGGTCACCCGGCGGACACCATATATTTT.

This sequence joins TRBV30 and TRBJ2-7; D tentatively fits TRBD1 or TRBD2 (5 bases each). This CDR3 has 15 amino acids. With 3 bases removed from V and 0 bases from J, the gap between germline ends came to 15 bases. Germline V gene sequence: CDR1 GTSNPN, CDR2 SVGIG (reference sequence). CDR3: CAWRSPTRGSYEQYF. The DNA of the CDR3 is TGTGCCTGGAGATCGCCGACGAGGGGCTCCTACGAGCAGTACTTC.

This clonotype appeared many times. The chain combines TRBV12-3 or TRBV12-4 with TRBJ1-2; D gene ambiguous. The CDR3 length is 12 residues. V lost 8 bases and J lost 4, with 11 bases in between. This CDR3 reads CASAQASYGYTF. CDR3 nucleotide sequence: TGTGCCAGCGCTCAAGCTTCCTATGGCTACACCTTC.

This clonotype was observed many times. This rearrangement joins TRBV27 to TRBJ2-7, with D possibly being TRBD2 (6 bases). CDR1 is MNHEY, CDR2 SMNVEV, per germline (reference sequence). The ends were cut back, 2 bases at V and 3 bases at J, with 14 bases in the middle. CDR3 length: 15 amino acids. CDR3 residues: CASSLGLFPVYEQYF. In DNA, the CDR3 is TGTGCCAGCAGTTTAGGACTATTCCCCGTCTACGAGCAGTACTTC.

This clonotype was seen many times. The chain couples TRBV6-1 to TRBJ2-5, with 11 nucleotides matching TRBD2. This CDR3 has 15 amino acids. Germline lookup yields CDR1 MNHNS and CDR2 SASEGT. V gave up 4 bases and J gave up 2 bases; unmatched junction bases: 3. CDR3 loop: CASSVAGGQQETQYF. CDR3 nucleotides: TGTGCCAGCAGTGTAGCGGGAGGGCAGCAAGAGACCCAGTACTTC.

Many counts were recorded for this clonotype. The chain combines TRBV6-1 with TRBJ2-5; 12 bases are shared with TRBD2. Germline CDR1 is MNHNS and CDR2 is SASEGT. This CDR3 has 15 amino acids. With 6 bases clipped from V and 4 bases from J, the junction kept 6 bases outside the gene matches. CDR3 bases: TGTGCCAGCAGCCTGGGACTAGCGGGCCCAGAGACCCAGTACTTC. It encodes CASSLGLAGPETQYF.